These T cell receptor beta chains were read from a single sample in a study of T cells in Graves' hyperthyroidism and ophthalmopathy. TCRdb fed the multiplex PCR reads into MiXCR, producing one record per CDR3 protein. This sample has a few hundred thousand distinct CDR3 sequences; about 14% occur once, and the top ten carry about 15%. Sequencing input: blood. These receptors originate from a woman between 40 and 55 years old with Graves' hyperthyroidism. Both conserved end residues are part of each CDR3. Fields, in order: CDR3 DNA, CDR3 protein, D gene, V gene, J gene, clone size. The D gene is left open where the match is weak. Size tells how often a clone was seen (once, few, many) or the class of an expanded clone, and some rows leave it out.

TGCAGTGAGGAAGGACTAGCGGGAGCGTCCGGGGAGCTGTTTTTT	CSEEGLAGASGELFF	TRBD2	TRBV20-1	TRBJ2-2	many
TGTGCCAGCAGCCACCGGGGGGTCTACGAGCAGTACTTC	CASSHRGVYEQYF	TRBD2	TRBV3-1	TRBJ2-7	many
TGTGCCAGCAGTATCGGGACAGGTTGGGGGAGCTGGGAGCTGTTTTTT	CASSIGTGWGSWELFF	TRBD1	TRBV6-1	TRBJ2-2	many
TGTGCCAGCAGCACGCAAAACCGACAGGGGGTGGACGAGCAGTACTTC	CASSTQNRQGVDEQYF	TRBD1	TRBV7-8	TRBJ2-7	many
TGTGCCAGCACCGAACGGACAGGGGAGCAGGGCTACACCTTC	CASTERTGEQGYTF	TRBD1	TRBV25-1	TRBJ1-2	few
TGTGCCAGCAGCATATACCAGGGACAGGGAGATCAGCCCCAGCATTTT	CASSIYQGQGDQPQHF	TRBD1	TRBV7-2	TRBJ1-5	.
TGTGCCCACCTAAAGTTGGAGACGGTCTCCTACGAGCAGTACTTC	CAHLKLETVSYEQYF	.	TRBV2	TRBJ2-7	many
TGCGCCAGCAGCCAAGTACTGGCGGCTGTTAGCTATGGCTACACCTTC	CASSQVLAAVSYGYTF	.	TRBV4-1	TRBJ1-2	few
TGCAGTGCTAGTTCATATACTAGCGGAAGCACCGGGGAGCTGTTTTTT	CSASSYTSGSTGELFF	TRBD2	TRBV20-1	TRBJ2-2	many
TGCAGTGCTAGAGTTGGTAGCGGGAGGGCTCCAGGCACAGATACGCAGTATTTT	CSARVGSGRAPGTDTQYF	TRBD2	TRBV20-1	TRBJ2-3	many
TGCGCCAGCAGCTTTGGATCTGCAGGGGCTGACTACGAGCAGTACTTC	CASSFGSAGADYEQYF	.	TRBV5-1	TRBJ2-7	many
TGTGCCAGTAGCCCTTATCGGGTGGACACTGAAGCTTTCTTT	CASSPYRVDTEAFF	.	TRBV19	TRBJ1-1	.
TGCGCCAGCAGCCAGGAGGTCTCAGGGGCTCGGGGGGGCTACACCTTC	CASSQEVSGARGGYTF	.	TRBV5-1	TRBJ1-2	many
TGTGCCAGCAGCCCGGGGACAGGATCCCAGTACTTC	CASSPGTGSQYF	TRBD1	TRBV11-3	TRBJ2-5	many
TGTGCCAGCAGCCAAGGAAGGGCCAGCTCCTACAATGAGCAGTTCTTC	CASSQGRASSYNEQFF	.	TRBV28	TRBJ2-1	many
TGTGCCTGGAGTCTCAACACCGGGGAGCTGTTTTTT	CAWSLNTGELFF	.	TRBV30	TRBJ2-2	many
TGTGCCAGCGTTCCGAGTAATCCAGGGGGCGCTTCCTGCGAGCAGTACTTC	CASVPSNPGGASCEQYF	TRBD1	TRBV28	TRBJ2-7	many
TGTGCCAGCAGCTTTGGGACAGAGGTTGAGCAGTTCTTC	CASSFGTEVEQFF	TRBD1	TRBV11-3	TRBJ2-1	few
TGTGCCAGCACCCATCCCAGGATCTCCTACGAGCAGCACTTC	CASTHPRISYEQHF	.	TRBV6-2/TRBV6-3	TRBJ2-7	.
TGTGCCAGCAGTTTAAGCAGGGCGGGCCTATACGAGCAGTACTTC	CASSLSRAGLYEQYF	.	TRBV28	TRBJ2-7	many
TGTGCCAGCTCACGCCTCAGGGGGCAGACAGATACGCAGTATTTT	CASSRLRGQTDTQYF	TRBD1	TRBV18	TRBJ2-3	.
TGTGCCAGCAGTGATCTAGCGGGGTACACCGGGGAGCTGTTTTTT	CASSDLAGYTGELFF	TRBD2	TRBV2	TRBJ2-2	many
TGCAGTGTGGGGGGACCACTAAACATTCAGTACTTC	CSVGGPLNIQYF	.	TRBV20-1	TRBJ2-4	few
TGTGCCAGCAGCTTAGCTCACGCGCTTGAGCAGTTCTTC	CASSLAHALEQFF	.	TRBV11-3	TRBJ2-1	many
TGTGCCAGTAGTATAGATCGTGGAGGGTCTGGGGCCAACGTCCTGACTTTC	CASSIDRGGSGANVLTF	.	TRBV19	TRBJ2-6	.
TGCAGTGCTAGACCGGTGAGGGATTTGAGGCAGTTCTTC	CSARPVRDLRQFF	.	TRBV20-1	TRBJ2-1	.
TGCGCCAGCAGCTTGGCCATGGGACAGGGGGTCTACGAGCAGTACTTC	CASSLAMGQGVYEQYF	TRBD1	TRBV5-1	TRBJ2-7	few
TGTGCCAGCAGTCCACGACTGGGCGGGTACAATGAGCAGTTCTTC	CASSPRLGGYNEQFF	.	TRBV6-1	TRBJ2-1	few
TGTGCCACCAGTGATTTTGGACAGGGTAGAGGCAATGAGCAGTTCTTC	CATSDFGQGRGNEQFF	TRBD1	TRBV24-1	TRBJ2-1	many
TGTGCCAGCAGTTCTTTGGGACTAGCAGCCAATGAGCAGTTCTTC	CASSSLGLAANEQFF	TRBD2	TRBV27	TRBJ2-1	.
TGCAGTGGGAGGGGGGAGGGTAGCGGACCCCGGGGTACCGGGGAGCTGTTTTTT	CSGRGEGSGPRGTGELFF	.	TRBV20-1	TRBJ2-2	.
TGTGCCAGCAGTTACTCACCAGGGGAGGGATACGAGCAGTACTTC	CASSYSPGEGYEQYF	.	TRBV6-2/TRBV6-3	TRBJ2-7	many
TGTGCCAGCAGCCCCGGACAACTCTCTGGAAACACCATATATTTT	CASSPGQLSGNTIYF	.	TRBV11-2	TRBJ1-3	many
TGTGCCAGCAGCCCCAGGTTGGAAGCTTTCTTT	CASSPRLEAFF	.	TRBV7-2	TRBJ1-1	many
TGTGCCAGCAGCTTAAGAGCGGGAGGGTACAATGAGCAGTTCTTC	CASSLRAGGYNEQFF	TRBD2	TRBV7-3	TRBJ2-1	.
TGTGCCAGCAGCTTAGTCGGCGGCAGCAATGAGCAGTTCTTC	CASSLVGGSNEQFF	.	TRBV11-2	TRBJ2-1	many
TGTGCCAGCATAGTTGGGACAGGGGATGGCTACACCTTC	CASIVGTGDGYTF	TRBD1	TRBV6-1	TRBJ1-2	.
TGTGCCAGCAGTCCCCCGACCGGGATCGGTCGCTCCTACGAGCAGTACTTC	CASSPPTGIGRSYEQYF	.	TRBV28	TRBJ2-7	.
TGCAGCGTTGACCTCGGGGGTGGGGGGTCAGATACGCAGTATTTT	CSVDLGGGGSDTQYF	.	TRBV29-1	TRBJ2-3	.
TGTGCCAGCAGTTTATCAGGGGGCACCGGGGAGCTGTTTTTT	CASSLSGGTGELFF	TRBD1	TRBV28	TRBJ2-2	many
TGCAGTGCTAGGGCCATCGGGGGGGGGGCCTACAATGAGCAGTTCTTC	CSARAIGGGAYNEQFF	TRBD2	TRBV20-1	TRBJ2-1	many
TGCGCCAGCAGCTTGGACAGGGGGTGGGTCTACGAGCAGTACTTC	CASSLDRGWVYEQYF	TRBD1	TRBV5-1	TRBJ2-7	many
TGTGCCAGCAGTGGGACTAGCGGGAGTATCGGGGAGCTGTTTTTT	CASSGTSGSIGELFF	TRBD2	TRBV6-1	TRBJ2-2	many
TGCAGTGCTAGCCCGGGACTAGCGGTTAAGGCAGATACGCAGTATTTT	CSASPGLAVKADTQYF	TRBD2	TRBV20-1	TRBJ2-3	.
TGCGCCAGCAGCTTGGCGGTAGCGGGAGCAGGCTACAATGAGCAGTTCTTC	CASSLAVAGAGYNEQFF	TRBD2	TRBV5-1	TRBJ2-1	many
TGTGCCAGCAAAGTGGGGTTCTCTACTAATGAAAAACTGTTTTTT	CASKVGFSTNEKLFF	.	TRBV2	TRBJ1-4	many
TGTGCCAGCAGTTCGGTCCTCAGTAGCGGGAACCAAGAGACCCAGTACTTC	CASSSVLSSGNQETQYF	TRBD2	TRBV27	TRBJ2-5	.
TGTGCCAGCAGCCCCCGCGCGTACGAGCAGTACTTC	CASSPRAYEQYF	.	TRBV7-2	TRBJ2-7	many
TGTGCTAGCATGGGGGGCCACGGCTACACCTTC	CASMGGHGYTF	.	TRBV11-2	TRBJ1-2	many
TGCAGCGTTGAAGATAGGTCAGGGGTCTATGGCTACACCTTC	CSVEDRSGVYGYTF	.	TRBV29-1	TRBJ1-2	.
TGCGCCAGCAGTGAGTCTGGGGTCCGATTGAACACTGAAGCTTTCTTT	CASSESGVRLNTEAFF	.	TRBV10-1	TRBJ1-1	few
TGCGCCAGCAGCTCAGGGGCGGCCTACGAGCAGTACTTC	CASSSGAAYEQYF	.	TRBV5-1	TRBJ2-7	many